This entry concerns a single T cell receptor (beta chain). The source of the sample is a study of control samples from healthy donors and cancer patients. Measured with immunoSEQ multiplex PCR; TCRdb has only the in-frame clones, and not every one. In the table there are 100,000 to 150,000 clones, roughly 86% of which are singletons. The TCR was taken from a man between 60 and 75 years old in good health. Material for sequencing was blood.

CDR3 in DNA: TGTGCCAGCAGGCGACAGGGGGCCTCTGGAAACACCATATATTTT. It is translated as CASRRQGASGNTIYF. The chain combines TRBV3-1 (or the pseudogene TRBV3-2) with TRBJ1-3, with TRBD1 identical over 10 bases. The CDR3 is made up of 15 amino acids. V was clipped by 6 bases and J by 0 bases; unmatched bases: 2. The germline V gene has CDR1 LGHDT and CDR2 YNNKEL (reference sequence).